This is a list of T cell receptor beta chains from one sample in a study of blood T cell repertoires in COVID-19. TCRdb keeps only in-frame clones here, not all; method: immunoSEQ multiplex PCR. Among about 15,000 clones listed, approximately 92% were seen once. The sequenced sample was peripheral blood. Source of these receptors: a human donor with active COVID-19. The donor label of this sample is uncertain. Both conserved end residues are part of each CDR3. Fields, in order: CDR3 DNA, CDR3 protein, J gene, clone size, D gene, V gene. The D gene is left open where the match is weak. Size is stated for part of the rows, as once, few or many counts, or as a class when the clone is expanded.

CDR3 DNA: TGTGCCAGCAGCTTAGATGTGACATCTTACACCCGAGAGCAGTTCTTC
CDR3 protein: CASSLDVTSYTREQFF
J gene: TRBJ2-1
clone size: -
D gene: -
V gene: TRBV7-2

CDR3 DNA: TGTGCCAGCTCGACGGGGGAGGGGGGCCTCACAGATACGCAGTATTTT
CDR3 protein: CASSTGEGGLTDTQYF
J gene: TRBJ2-3
clone size: -
D gene: -
V gene: TRBV18

CDR3 DNA: TGTGCCAGCAGCGTAGTTACAGGGACCTATGGCTACACCTTC
CDR3 protein: CASSVVTGTYGYTF
J gene: TRBJ1-2
clone size: -
D gene: -
V gene: TRBV9

CDR3 DNA: TGTGCCAGCAGTTTAGGGGGGGTCAGGGGCAATGAGCAGTTCTTC
CDR3 protein: CASSLGGVRGNEQFF
J gene: TRBJ2-1
clone size: -
D gene: -
V gene: TRBV27

CDR3 DNA: TGTGCCAGCAGCACTGGGACTCCGGATACGCAGTATTTT
CDR3 protein: CASSTGTPDTQYF
J gene: TRBJ2-3
clone size: -
D gene: -
V gene: TRBV7-8

CDR3 DNA: TGTGCCAGCTCACCAAGTCGGGGGATGAGCGGGGAGCTGTTTTTT
CDR3 protein: CASSPSRGMSGELFF
J gene: TRBJ2-2
clone size: once
D gene: -
V gene: TRBV18

CDR3 DNA: TGTGCCAGCAGCCAAGTAGATATAGATACGCAGTATTTT
CDR3 protein: CASSQVDIDTQYF
J gene: TRBJ2-3
clone size: -
D gene: -
V gene: TRBV3-1/TRBV3-2

CDR3 DNA: TGTGCCAGCAGCCTCACCGCTGATCGGGCACCCCTCCACTTT
CDR3 protein: CASSLTADRAPLHF
J gene: TRBJ1-6
clone size: -
D gene: -
V gene: TRBV9

CDR3 DNA: TGTGCTAGCAGCGTTGGGACACGAGAAAAACTGTTTTTT
CDR3 protein: CASSVGTREKLFF
J gene: TRBJ1-4
clone size: -
D gene: -
V gene: TRBV7-7

CDR3 DNA: TGTGCCACCAGCAGAGGGAAAGGGGGCTTCGAGCAGTACTTC
CDR3 protein: CATSRGKGGFEQYF
J gene: TRBJ2-7
clone size: -
D gene: TRBD1
V gene: TRBV15

CDR3 DNA: TGTGCCAGCAGCTTAAGTCTCTTCGGGGGGGAGGATGAGCAGTTCTTC
CDR3 protein: CASSLSLFGGEDEQFF
J gene: TRBJ2-1
clone size: -
D gene: TRBD2
V gene: TRBV7-2

CDR3 DNA: TGTGCCAGCAGCTTTAACTCCTACAATGAGCAGTTCTTC
CDR3 protein: CASSFNSYNEQFF
J gene: TRBJ2-1
clone size: -
D gene: -
V gene: TRBV11-3

CDR3 DNA: TGTGCCAGCAGTCCTCGACAGGGACGCTCTGGGGCCAACGTCCTGACTTTC
CDR3 protein: CASSPRQGRSGANVLTF
J gene: TRBJ2-6
clone size: -
D gene: TRBD1
V gene: TRBV27

CDR3 DNA: TGTGCCAGCAGTTCGAGGGGAGGGTATGGCTACACCTTC
CDR3 protein: CASSSRGGYGYTF
J gene: TRBJ1-2
clone size: few
D gene: -
V gene: TRBV27

CDR3 DNA: TGTGCCAGTAGGGGACAGGGGGCCTCTAACTATGGCTACACCTTC
CDR3 protein: CASRGQGASNYGYTF
J gene: TRBJ1-2
clone size: -
D gene: TRBD1
V gene: TRBV19

CDR3 DNA: TGTGCCAGCATTGGGGGGAACTATGGCTACACCTTC
CDR3 protein: CASIGGNYGYTF
J gene: TRBJ1-2
clone size: -
D gene: -
V gene: TRBV28

CDR3 DNA: TGTGCCAGTAGTCGAAAAGACAGGGGGCTCACTGAAGCTTTCTTT
CDR3 protein: CASSRKDRGLTEAFF
J gene: TRBJ1-1
clone size: -
D gene: TRBD1
V gene: TRBV19

CDR3 DNA: TGTGCCAGCAGCCTAACGGGACTAGGAGGCTACGAGCAGTACTTC
CDR3 protein: CASSLTGLGGYEQYF
J gene: TRBJ2-7
clone size: -
D gene: TRBD2
V gene: TRBV11-2

CDR3 DNA: TGTGCCAGCACACCCTGGGGCCGATCCTACGAGCAGTACTTC
CDR3 protein: CASTPWGRSYEQYF
J gene: TRBJ2-7
clone size: -
D gene: -
V gene: TRBV27

CDR3 DNA: TGTGCCAGCTCACCGGACAGGCGGGGAAGGACTGAAGCTTTCTTT
CDR3 protein: CASSPDRRGRTEAFF
J gene: TRBJ1-1
clone size: -
D gene: TRBD1
V gene: TRBV18